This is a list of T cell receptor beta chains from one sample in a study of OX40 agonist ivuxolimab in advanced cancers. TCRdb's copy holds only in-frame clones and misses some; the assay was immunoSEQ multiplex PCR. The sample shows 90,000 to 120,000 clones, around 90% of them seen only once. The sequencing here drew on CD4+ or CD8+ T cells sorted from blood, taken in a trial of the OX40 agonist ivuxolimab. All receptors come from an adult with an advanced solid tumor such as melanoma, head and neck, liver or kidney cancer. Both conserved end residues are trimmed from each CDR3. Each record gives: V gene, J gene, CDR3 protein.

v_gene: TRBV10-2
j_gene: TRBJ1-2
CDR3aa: ASSPTGAGGYGYT

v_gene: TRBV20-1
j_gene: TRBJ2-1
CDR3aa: SAGEEEQF

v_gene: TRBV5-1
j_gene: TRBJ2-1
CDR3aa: ASSLERSSYNEQF

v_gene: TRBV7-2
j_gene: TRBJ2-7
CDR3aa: ASSSQASTTGFEQY

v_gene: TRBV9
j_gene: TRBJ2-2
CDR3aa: ASSVDGHTGELF

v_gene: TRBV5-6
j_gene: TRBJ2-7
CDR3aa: ASSFRGTGIYEQY

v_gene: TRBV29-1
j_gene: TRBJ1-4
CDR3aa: SAKEPNEKLF

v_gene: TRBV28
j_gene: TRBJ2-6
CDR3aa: ASSVERGLGANVLT

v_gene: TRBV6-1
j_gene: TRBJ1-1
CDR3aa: ASSERFNTEAF

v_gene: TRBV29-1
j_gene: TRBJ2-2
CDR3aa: SADYRGGELF

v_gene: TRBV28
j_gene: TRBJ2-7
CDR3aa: ASTRLAARYEQY

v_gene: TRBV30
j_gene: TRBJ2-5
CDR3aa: AWSVHGLGETQY

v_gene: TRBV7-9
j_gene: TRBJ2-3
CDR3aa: ASSSLGGITDTQY

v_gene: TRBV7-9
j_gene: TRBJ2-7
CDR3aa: ASSLAWGGEQY

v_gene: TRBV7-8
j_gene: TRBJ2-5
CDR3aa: ASSFGRGEETQY

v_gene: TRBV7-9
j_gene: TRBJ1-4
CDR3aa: ASSTDSYGGTDEKLF

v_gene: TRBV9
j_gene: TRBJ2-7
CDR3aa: ASSPLGPASSYEQY